One T cell receptor beta chain is described in this entry. Its antigen remains unidentified. This entry is derived from a study of cytomegalovirus exposure and HLA in healthy donors. Study-wide findings and caveats: Clusters of TCRs from the first cohort tended to co-occur in the 120 or so validation repertoires (as a later analysis found). As confirmed in vitro, three CMV-associated chains were specific for CMV antigens. It was reported that the classifier diagnosed cytomegalovirus status with high specificity and sensitivity in both the original and validation cohorts.

Method: immunoSEQ multiplex PCR; TCRdb's copy keeps in-frame clones and lacks some. The data hold some 170,000 clones, with approximately 89% observed a single time. The CDR3 extends over 13 amino acids. V was shortened by 6 bases and J by 1 base, with 8 bases between the two germline ends. Germline CDR1 and CDR2: MNHEY and SMNVEV (reference sequence). This rearrangement joins TRBV27 to TRBJ2-3, with a tentative D call TRBD2 (6 bases). Sequenced input: PBMCs. This TCR was sampled from a young man in good health and CMV-seropositive. The CDR3 nucleotides are TGTGCCAGCAGGCCTAGCGGCACAGATACGCAGTATTTT. Amino acids: CASRPSGTDTQYF.